This TCR beta chain was captured by sequencing in a study of human T cells and chemical hapten exposure. Notes on the study in general: Among TCRs, those above 1 in 1000 frequency were unaffected by DPC sensitization.

Trimming took off 3 bases at V and 3 bases at J, with 15 bases between the two ends. The germline CDR1 and CDR2 sequences are SGHRS and YFSETQ. The CDR3 extends over 16 amino acids. In TCRdb, the RACE reads were re-called with MiXCR into one record per CDR3 protein. The sample carries about 380,000 distinct CDR3 sequences, approximately 5.1% recorded once. Many counts were recorded for this clonotype. Its antigen is unknown. Specified time point: patch test 1, 2 weeks after DPC sensitization. This sample's treatment: therapeutic diphenylcyclopropenone sensitization with weekly scalp DPC. This receptor was taken from a woman between 50 and 59 years old with alopecia areata. Some clones in this sample may be carry-over from other donors' samples. V gene TRBV5-1 combines with J gene TRBJ1-4; no definite D call. The source material was whole blood, sampled in connection with sensitization to the hapten diphenylcyclopropenone (DPC). CDR3 protein: CASSSAPVLANEKLFF. For the CDR3, the DNA is TGCGCCAGCAGCTCTGCCCCGGTCCTTGCTAATGAAAAACTGTTTTTT.